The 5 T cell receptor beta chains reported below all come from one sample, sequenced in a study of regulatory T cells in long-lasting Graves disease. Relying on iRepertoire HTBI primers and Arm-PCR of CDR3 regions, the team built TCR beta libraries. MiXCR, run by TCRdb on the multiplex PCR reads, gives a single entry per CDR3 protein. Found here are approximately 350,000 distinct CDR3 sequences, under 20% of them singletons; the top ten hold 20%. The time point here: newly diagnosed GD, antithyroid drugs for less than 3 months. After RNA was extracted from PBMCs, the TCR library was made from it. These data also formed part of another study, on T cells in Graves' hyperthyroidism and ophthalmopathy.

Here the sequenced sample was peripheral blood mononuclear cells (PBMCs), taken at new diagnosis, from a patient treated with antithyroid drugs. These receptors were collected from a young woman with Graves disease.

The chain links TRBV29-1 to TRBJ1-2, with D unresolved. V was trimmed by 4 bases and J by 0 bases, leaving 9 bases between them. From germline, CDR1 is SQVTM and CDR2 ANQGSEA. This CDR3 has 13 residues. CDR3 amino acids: CSVAQATNYGYTF. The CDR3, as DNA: TGCAGCGTTGCCCAGGCCACTAACTATGGCTACACCTTC.

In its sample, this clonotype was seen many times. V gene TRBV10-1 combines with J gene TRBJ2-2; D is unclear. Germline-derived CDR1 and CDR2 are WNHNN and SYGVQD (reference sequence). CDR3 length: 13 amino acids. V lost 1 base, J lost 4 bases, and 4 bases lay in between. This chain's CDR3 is CASSEWTTGELFF. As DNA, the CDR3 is TGCGCCAGCAGTGAGTGGACCACCGGGGAGCTGTTTTTT.

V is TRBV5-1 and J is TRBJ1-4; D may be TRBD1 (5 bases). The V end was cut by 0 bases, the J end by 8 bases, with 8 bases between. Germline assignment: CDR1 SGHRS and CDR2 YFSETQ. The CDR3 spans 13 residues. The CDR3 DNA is TGCGCCAGCAGCTTGGCAGGGAGAGAAAAACTGTTTTTT. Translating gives CASSLAGREKLFF.

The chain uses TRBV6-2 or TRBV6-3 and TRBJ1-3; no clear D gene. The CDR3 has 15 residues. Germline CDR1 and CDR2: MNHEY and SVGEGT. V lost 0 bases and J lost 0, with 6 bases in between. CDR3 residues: CASSYSMSSGNTIYF. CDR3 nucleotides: TGTGCCAGCAGTTACTCGATGTCCTCTGGAAACACCATATATTTT.

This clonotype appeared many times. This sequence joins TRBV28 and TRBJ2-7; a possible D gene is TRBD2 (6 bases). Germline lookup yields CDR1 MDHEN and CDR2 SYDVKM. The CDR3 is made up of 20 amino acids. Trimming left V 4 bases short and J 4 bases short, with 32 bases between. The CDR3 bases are TGTGCCAGCAGTTCCCGGGCCGGGGGAGGCTCCTCTCGAACACAATACGAGCAGTACTTC. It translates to CASSSRAGGGSSRTQYEQYF. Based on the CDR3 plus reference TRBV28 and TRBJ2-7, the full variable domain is DVKVTQSSRYLVKRTGEKVFLECVQDMDHENMFWYRQDPGLGLRLIYFSYDVKMKEKGDIPEGYSVSREKKERFSLILESASTNQTSMYLCASSSRAGGGSSRTQYEQYFGPGTRLTVT.